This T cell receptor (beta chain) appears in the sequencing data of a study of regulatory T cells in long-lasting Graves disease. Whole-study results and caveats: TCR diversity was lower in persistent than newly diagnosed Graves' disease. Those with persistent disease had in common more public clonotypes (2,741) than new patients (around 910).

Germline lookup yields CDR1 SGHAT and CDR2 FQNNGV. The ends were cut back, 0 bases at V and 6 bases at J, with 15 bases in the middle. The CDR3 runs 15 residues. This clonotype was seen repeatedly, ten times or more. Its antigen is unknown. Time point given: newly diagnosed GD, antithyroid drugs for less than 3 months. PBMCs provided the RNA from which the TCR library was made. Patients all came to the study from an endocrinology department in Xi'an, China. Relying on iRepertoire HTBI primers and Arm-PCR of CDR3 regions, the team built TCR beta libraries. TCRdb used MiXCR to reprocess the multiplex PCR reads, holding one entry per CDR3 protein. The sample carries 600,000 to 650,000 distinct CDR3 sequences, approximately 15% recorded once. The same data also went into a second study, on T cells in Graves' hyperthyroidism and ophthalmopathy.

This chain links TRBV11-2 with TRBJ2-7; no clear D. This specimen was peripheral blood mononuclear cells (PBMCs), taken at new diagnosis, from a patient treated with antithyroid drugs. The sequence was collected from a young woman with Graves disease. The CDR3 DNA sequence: TGTGCCAGCAGCTTAGACCTATCTTTACGTCGCGAGCAGTACTTC. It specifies CASSLDLSLRREQYF.